The 25 T cell receptor beta chains given below trace back to one sample, sequenced in a study of cytomegalovirus exposure and HLA in healthy donors. Use of 60 Vbeta and 13 Jbeta primers characterized the PCR. Produced via immunoSEQ multiplex PCR; TCRdb's table is partial and in-frame only. The data contain 100,000 to 150,000 clones, roughly 84% of them singletons. The specimen was PBMCs. The source of these receptors is a boy younger than 18 in good health and CMV-seronegative.

Only one count was recorded for this clone. The V and J genes are TRBV9 and TRBJ2-5; D is uncertain. V lost 2 bases, J lost 5 bases, and 10 bases lay in between. This CDR3 region has 13 residues. Germline V gene sequence: CDR1 SGDLS, CDR2 YYNGEE. The CDR3 region is CASSVVAAETQYF. The DNA of the CDR3 is TGTGCCAGCAGCGTTGTTGCCGCGGAGACCCAGTACTTC.

The V and J genes are TRBV27 and TRBJ2-2; the D is unclear. V gave up 6 bases and J gave up 4 bases, with 15 bases separating them. The CDR3 runs to 15 residues. Germline V gene data show CDR1 as MNHEY and CDR2 as SMNVEV (reference sequence). The DNA for the CDR3 is TGTGCCAGCAGCATTTCGGTCGCGGCCACCGGGGAGCTGTTTTTT. Translating gives CASSISVAATGELFF.

The chain joins TRBV9 to TRBJ2-5, with a weak D call TRBD2 (5 bases). The CDR3 extends over 13 amino acids. Germline-derived CDR1 and CDR2 are SGDLS and YYNGEE. The germline V and J ends were trimmed by 4 bases and 4 bases, with 11 bases remaining between them. The CDR3 nucleotides read TGTGCCAGCAGCTCTACTAGGTTAGAGACCCAGTACTTC. The encoded protein is CASSSTRLETQYF. Variable domain in full (rest from reference TRBV9 and TRBJ2-5): DSGVTQTPKHLITATGQRVTLRCSPRSGDLSVYWYQQSLDQGLQFLIQYYNGEERAKGNILERFSAQQFPDLHSELNLSSLELGDSALYFCASSSTRLETQYFGPGTRLLVL.

This chain uses TRBV6-1 with TRBJ1-4, with a tentative D call TRBD1 (5 bases). This CDR3 is 14 amino acids long. V dropped 6 bases and J dropped 6 bases, with 14 bases sitting between them. CDR1 and CDR2 (germline): MNHNS, SASEGT. The chain's CDR3 is CASRGRDSDEKLFF. The CDR3 nucleotides are TGTGCCAGCAGAGGCCGGGACTCTGATGAAAAACTGTTTTTT.

This clone was seen just once. The gene calls are TRBV7-3 and TRBJ2-5; the match to TRBD2 covers 8 bases. The CDR3 is 15 residues long. Germline V lookup: CDR1 SGHTA, CDR2 FQGTGA. Trimming removed 3 bases from V and 1 base from J; junction bases left unmatched: 4. The CDR3 bases are TGTGCCAGCAGCTTCGATCGGGGGGGCCAAGAGACCCAGTACTTC. This codes for CASSFDRGGQETQYF.

V gene TRBV4-3 combines with J gene TRBJ1-1; D is uncertain. Germline V gene sequence: CDR1 LGHNA, CDR2 YSLEER. The V and J ends lost 2 bases and 0 bases respectively, with 10 bases between them. This CDR3 spans 15 amino acids. The CDR3 nucleotides read TGCGCCAGCAGCCAAAGCGGCGGCATGAACACTGAAGCTTTCTTT. The encoded protein is CASSQSGGMNTEAFF.

The chain uses TRBV5-5 and TRBJ1-1, with D possibly TRBD1 on 5 matching bases. CDR3 size: 14 residues. CDR1 and CDR2 (germline): SGHKS, YYEKEE (reference sequence). Trimming took off 4 bases at V and 10 bases at J, with 20 bases between the two ends. The CDR3 spells CASSLQQATLGAFF. The CDR3 nucleotides read TGTGCCAGCAGCCTACAACAGGCGACCCTGGGAGCTTTCTTT.

The table lists this clone with a few counts. V usage is TRBV5-6 and J usage is TRBJ1-2; unclear D gene. The CDR3 length is 14 residues. Looked up from germline, CDR1 is SGHDT and CDR2 is YYEEEE. Trimming cost V 1 base and J 5 bases, with 12 bases left between them. CDR3 residues: CASSLSDYQYGYTF. The CDR3 DNA follows: TGTGCCAGCAGCTTGTCGGACTACCAGTATGGCTACACCTTC.

This chain links TRBV19 with TRBJ2-1, with 10 positions matching TRBD2. The CDR3 has 13 residues. Germline CDR1 reads LNHDA; CDR2 reads SQIVND (reference sequence). J lost 7 bases, V lost 5 bases, and 2 bases had no gene match. CDR3 residues: CASSVTSGNEQFF. CDR3 nucleotide sequence: TGTGCCAGTAGTGTGACTAGCGGGAATGAGCAGTTCTTC.

The chain carries TRBV5-5 and TRBJ2-7, with TRBD2 matching 9 bases. Unmatched junction bases numbered 12, after V lost 7 bases and J lost 4 bases. Germline V CDR1 and CDR2: SGHKS, YYEKEE (reference sequence). The CDR3 extends over 15 amino acids. The CDR3 is CASSYSGGGVYEQYF. DNA of the CDR3: TGTGCCAGCTCCTATTCTGGCGGGGGGGTTTACGAGCAGTACTTC.

The chain uses TRBV9 and TRBJ2-2; 8 nucleotides match TRBD1. The CDR3 runs 15 residues. V gave up 4 bases and J gave up 4 bases; unmatched junction bases: 6. Germline V lookup: CDR1 SGDLS, CDR2 YYNGEE. This CDR3 is CASSSRTGFTGELFF. CDR3 DNA: TGTGCCAGCAGCTCGAGGACAGGGTTCACCGGGGAGCTGTTTTTT.

The chain has TRBV25-1 and TRBJ2-1; D call uncertain. Trimming left V 6 bases short and J 3 bases short, with 6 bases between. Germline CDR1 MGHDK, CDR2 SYGVNS. The CDR3 consists of 12 residues. The CDR3 region has the DNA TGTGCCAGCAGGGGCATCTACAATGAGCAGTTCTTC. This encodes CASRGIYNEQFF.

This clone has only a few counts. The genes are TRBV6-5 and TRBJ1-1; TRBD1 aligns across 7 bases. V trimming: 6 bases; J trimming: 0 bases; junction bases outside the gene matches: 7. Germline CDR1 is MNHEY and CDR2 is SVGAGI. The CDR3 spans 15 residues. CDR3 region: CASSRQGEMNTEAFF. The CDR3 DNA reads as TGTGCCAGCAGCCGACAGGGTGAAATGAACACTGAAGCTTTCTTT.

This chain links TRBV7-3 with TRBJ2-7, with D perhaps matching TRBD2 (7 bases). The CDR3 is 15 amino acids. The germline V gene encodes CDR1 SGHTA and CDR2 FQGTGA. Trimming took 1 base from V and 0 from J, leaving 10 bases between them. The CDR3 loop is CASSLMGGLSYEQYF. CDR3 DNA: TGTGCCAGCAGCTTAATGGGGGGGCTCTCCTACGAGCAGTACTTC.

The chain uses TRBV9 and TRBJ2-5, with TRBD1 identical over 10 bases. CDR1 is SGDLS and CDR2 is YYNGEE in the germline V gene. V shed 3 bases and J 4 bases; nucleotides not matched to a gene: 6. The CDR3 contains 15 residues. CDR3 sequence reads: CASSATGGGGETQYF. In DNA, the CDR3 is TGTGCCAGCAGCGCGACAGGGGGCGGGGGAGAGACCCAGTACTTC.

V usage is TRBV9 and J usage is TRBJ2-3, with 9 bases identical to TRBD2. From germline, CDR1 is SGDLS and CDR2 YYNGEE. CDR3 length: 15 amino acids. Trimming took 5 bases from V and 4 from J; bases not matched to a gene: 8. CDR3 amino acids: CASSANSGSPDTQYF. The CDR3 nucleotides read TGTGCCAGCAGTGCCAATAGCGGGAGCCCAGATACGCAGTATTTT.

Here the CDR3 reads CATRGPQETQYF. The CDR3 region has the DNA TGTGCCACCAGGGGGCCACAAGAGACCCAGTACTTC. The chain links TRBV15 to TRBJ2-5; the D gene is possibly TRBD1 (5 bases). The length of the CDR3 is 12 residues. The germline V gene encodes CDR1 LNHNV and CDR2 YYDKDF (reference sequence). Trimming took off 6 bases at V and 2 bases at J, with 7 bases between the two ends.

CDR3 amino acids: CASSTYTGGTGELFF. Written as DNA, the CDR3 is TGTGCCAGCAGTACTTACACAGGGGGCACCGGGGAGCTGTTTTTT. J is TRBJ2-2 and V is TRBV2; TRBD1 agrees at 8 bases. CDR1 and CDR2 from the germline V gene are SNHLY and FYNNEI. With 5 bases clipped from V and 4 bases from J, the junction kept 6 bases outside the gene matches. The CDR3 extends over 15 amino acids.

This chain joins TRBV11-2 and TRBJ1-5; 7 bases map to TRBD1. Trimming took 5 bases from V and 1 from J; bases not matched to a gene: 2. Germline V CDR1 and CDR2: SGHAT, FQNNGV. The CDR3 has 14 residues. The CDR3 DNA reads TGTGCCAGCAGCGCACAGGGGAGCAATCAGCCCCAGCATTTT. Amino acid sequence: CASSAQGSNQPQHF.

The chain employs TRBV29-1 and TRBJ2-5; 10 bases are a match to TRBD1. V gave up 7 bases and J gave up 4 bases; unmatched junction bases: 3. Germline assignment: CDR1 SQVTM and CDR2 ANQGSEA. This CDR3 region has 12 residues. DNA for the CDR3: TGCAGCGCGGACAGGGGGGGAGAGACCCAGTACTTC. This gives the protein CSADRGGETQYF.

The chain recombines TRBV11-2 with TRBJ1-2, with D hard to call. The V and J ends lost 1 base and 4 bases respectively, with 16 bases between them. The germline CDR1 and CDR2 sequences are SGHAT and FQNNGV. The CDR3 loop spans 16 amino acids. The CDR3 reads CASSLGREPKFYGYTF. CDR3 bases: TGTGCCAGCAGCTTAGGGAGGGAACCGAAATTCTATGGCTACACCTTC.

The genes are TRBV7-9 and TRBJ2-5; possible D gene TRBD2, 5 bases. The germline gives CDR1 SEHNR, CDR2 FQNEAQ (reference sequence). V lost 1 base and J lost 1, with 10 bases in between. The CDR3 has 15 residues. This CDR3 is CASSLDRTVQETQYF. In nucleotides, the CDR3 is TGTGCCAGCAGCTTAGACCGGACTGTCCAAGAGACCCAGTACTTC.

The chain couples TRBV6-1 to TRBJ1-5; 7 bases are shared with TRBD1. With 6 bases clipped from V and 4 bases from J, the junction kept 6 bases outside the gene matches. The CDR3 has 14 amino acids. Germline CDR1 is MNHNS and CDR2 is SASEGT. CDR3 nucleotide sequence: TGTGCCAGCAGATACGGGACAGATAATCAGCCCCAGCATTTT. Its translation is CASRYGTDNQPQHF.

This sequence joins TRBV11-2 and TRBJ2-7, with 7 bases matching TRBD1. This CDR3 spans 15 amino acids. Losses at the gene ends were 4 bases for V and 2 bases for J; bases not matched to a gene: 8. Germline V CDR1 and CDR2: SGHAT, FQNNGV. Here the CDR3 reads CASSYHRDSTYEQYF. The CDR3 DNA sequence: TGTGCCAGCAGCTACCATCGGGACAGCACCTACGAGCAGTACTTC.

The chain joins TRBV4-2 to TRBJ1-1; D is unclear. The CDR3 has 15 residues. V shed 0 bases and J shed 5 bases, with 13 bases lying between them. The germline V gene has CDR1 LGHNA and CDR2 YNFKEQ. The CDR3 DNA sequence: TGTGCCAGCAGCCAAGATCCCTTTGCGGGGACTGAAGCTTTCTTT. This sequence encodes CASSQDPFAGTEAFF.